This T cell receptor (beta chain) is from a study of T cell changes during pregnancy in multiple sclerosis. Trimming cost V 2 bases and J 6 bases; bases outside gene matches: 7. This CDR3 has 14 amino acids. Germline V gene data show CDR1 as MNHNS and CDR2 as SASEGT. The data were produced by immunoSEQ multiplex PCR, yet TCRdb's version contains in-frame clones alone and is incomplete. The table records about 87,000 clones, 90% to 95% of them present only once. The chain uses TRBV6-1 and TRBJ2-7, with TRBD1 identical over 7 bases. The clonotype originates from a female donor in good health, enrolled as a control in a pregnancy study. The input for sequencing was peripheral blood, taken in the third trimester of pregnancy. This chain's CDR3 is CASSEQGVGVEQYF. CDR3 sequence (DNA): TGTGCCAGCAGTGAACAGGGGGTTGGGGTCGAGCAGTACTTC.